A selection of T cell receptor beta chains follows, all from one sample in a study of shared clonotypes between healthy human individuals. Clones were read by immunoSEQ multiplex PCR, and TCRdb kept only the in-frame ones, dropping some. Of 85,000 to 100,000 clones in the sample, about two thirds were seen once. The sequenced sample consisted of memory CD8+ T cells sorted from blood. The receptors come from a young man in good health. Each CDR3 is given with its conserved first and last residue. A D gene is named only where the DNA matches it firmly.

J	D	V	CDR3
TRBJ2-7	-	TRBV10-2	CASSEVPDEQYF
TRBJ2-3	TRBD1	TRBV30	CAWRAGGLYDTQYF
TRBJ1-2	-	TRBV5-6	CASSLANSIPNGYTF
TRBJ1-2	-	TRBV9	CASSFPPFEAQTYGYTF
TRBJ2-3	-	TRBV11-2	CASSLRDSTDTQYF
TRBJ2-1	TRBD2	TRBV28	CASSTPSGYNEQFF
TRBJ2-5	-	TRBV28	CASSFRSSEKETQYF
TRBJ2-2	-	TRBV6-5	CASNTEAGELFF
TRBJ1-1	-	TRBV9	CASSVVSQAEAFF
TRBJ2-1	TRBD2	TRBV6-6	CASSYKLAGKNEQFF
TRBJ1-2	TRBD1	TRBV7-9	CASSPSDRNYGYTF
TRBJ2-7	TRBD1	TRBV7-6	CASSPTGAAYVQYF
TRBJ2-6	-	TRBV7-7	CASSNVVPQSRANVLTF
TRBJ2-1	-	TRBV27	CASSLSPPGQGQFF
TRBJ2-7	-	TRBV29-1	CSVQQTYEQYF
TRBJ1-2	-	TRBV28	CASSWGGAQTLDYGYTF
TRBJ2-7	-	TRBV7-9	CASSLFWGDEQYF
TRBJ1-5	-	TRBV11-3	CASSQRSNQPQHF
TRBJ2-7	-	TRBV18	CASSGDTLYEQYF
TRBJ2-3	-	TRBV15	CATRSQGSTDTQYF
TRBJ2-2	-	TRBV7-6	CASSLALGELFF
TRBJ2-3	-	TRBV7-6	CASSPYTDTQYF
TRBJ2-1	-	TRBV10-2	CASSEIEEQFF
TRBJ1-2	-	TRBV30	CAWSRAGPRGGYTF
TRBJ1-1	-	TRBV9	CASSAGSRTEAFF
TRBJ2-7	-	TRBV9	CASSVTATPRYEQYF
TRBJ2-2	TRBD2	TRBV7-9	CASSFSGRAGELFF
TRBJ2-2	TRBD2	TRBV7-3	CASSLAGLTSGTINTGELFF
TRBJ1-2	-	TRBV25-1	CASSEYNSNYGYTF
TRBJ2-1	TRBD2	TRBV7-8	CASNPWAGGVREQFF
TRBJ1-2	-	TRBV9	CASTTGALGYTF
TRBJ1-1	TRBD1	TRBV5-4	CASSLVQGAGTEAFF
TRBJ2-4	-	TRBV7-2	CASSLAMTGIQYF
TRBJ1-1	TRBD1	TRBV6-1	CASRDRATEAFF
TRBJ2-2	-	TRBV5-4	CASSYGGPTGNTGELFF
TRBJ2-7	-	TRBV7-9	CASSYAEPHKSYEQYF
TRBJ2-7	-	TRBV6-5	CASSYLGWGTEQYF
TRBJ2-1	-	TRBV27	CASSSVGVEQFF
TRBJ1-2	-	TRBV18	CASSPFTGRGNYGYTF
TRBJ2-1	TRBD1	TRBV19	CASSASGTGVLNYNEQFF
TRBJ2-7	-	TRBV28	CASSHRTASSYEQYF
TRBJ2-6	-	TRBV5-4	CASSLQTETSSGANVLTF
TRBJ2-3	TRBD2	TRBV9	CASSPGTSGSTDTQYF
TRBJ2-5	-	TRBV18	CASSPYLQLGDQETQYF
TRBJ2-5	TRBD2	TRBV15	CATSREGGLAPVETQYF
TRBJ1-2	TRBD1	TRBV7-2	CASSLDIGTGRFYGYTF
TRBJ2-5	-	TRBV5-6	CASSPQRRVGGETQYF
TRBJ2-6	-	TRBV19	CASTPTAESISGANVLTF
TRBJ1-1	-	TRBV6-1	CASSAMRTMNTEAFF
TRBJ1-1	-	TRBV10-1	CASSETSPGRAFF